The 29 T cell receptor beta chains listed next were all sequenced from one sample in a study of kidney transplant recipient with SARS-CoV-2 infection (dated by TCRdb to 2020 to 2022). What the time point label conveys for this sample: pre-pandemic baseline sample and day 111 after first positive SARS-CoV-2 test. This sample was sequenced with an Illumina MiSeq. TCRdb reworked the public reads: Q25 trimming with fastp, MiXCR clone assembly, productive beta chains retained. Every CDR3 protein is listed once, alongside the most common genes and DNA of its rows. Across this sample there are some 220,000 distinct CDR3 sequences, with 29% seen only once. Roughly 7% of the sample comes from the top ten. This specimen consisted of a blood sample, obtained at baseline and on day 111 from a kidney transplant recipient. Receptor source: a young adult male patient who had COVID-19 and was a kidney transplant recipient. Following a transplant, some T cells may be graft donor cells, not patient cells.

This clonotype appeared many times. The chain links TRBV18 to TRBJ1-5; D not resolved. The germline CDR1 and CDR2 sequences are KGHSH and LQKENI. This CDR3 comprises 14 residues. Trimming cost V 6 bases and J 1 base, with 10 bases left between them. Here the CDR3 DNA reads TGTGCCAGCTCCCCCGGCCACAGCAATCAGCCCCAGCATTTT. It encodes CASSPGHSNQPQHF.

In this sample, this clonotype is medium-sized. The V call is TRBV27, the J call TRBJ1-1; D not resolved. The germline CDR1 and CDR2 sequences are MNHEY and SMNVEV (reference sequence). The V gene lost 5 bases and the J gene lost 1 base, with 14 bases spanning the gap. CDR3 length equals 15 residues. The CDR3 region is CASSLQPKKNTEAFF. In DNA form, the CDR3 reads TGTGCCAGCAGTCTCCAGCCTAAAAAGAACACTGAAGCTTTCTTT.

Notes on this clonotype: A much larger clonotype is one base distant, so this may be a read error. CDR3 nucleotide sequence: TGCAGCGCCAGGGCGGGCAGGGCCCCCTGCGAGCAGTACTTC. Its protein is CSARAGRAPCEQYF. The chain employs TRBV29-1 and TRBJ2-7, with D tentatively TRBD1 or TRBD2 (5 bases each). Germline CDR1 is SQVTM and CDR2 is ANQGSEA. With 7 bases removed from V and 6 bases from J, the gap between germline ends came to 22 bases. There are 14 residues in the CDR3.

This clonotype was found many times. The chain employs TRBV6-4 and TRBJ1-2; D may be TRBD1 (5 bases). V shed 4 bases and J shed 4 bases, with 22 bases lying between them. This CDR3 is 17 amino acids long. Germline assignment: CDR1 MRHNA and CDR2 SNTAGT. This CDR3 reads CASSGGSSHGKTYGYTF. CDR3 DNA: TGTGCCAGCAGTGGGGGCAGCTCACACGGAAAGACCTATGGCTACACCTTC.

At least ten counts were recorded for this clonotype. V and J are TRBV28 and TRBJ2-1; perhaps D is TRBD1 or TRBD2 (5 bases each). The CDR3 covers 14 residues. Trimming pared 5 bases from V and 2 bases from J, leaving 10 bases between. Germline CDR1 is MDHEN and CDR2 is SYDVKM. The CDR3, as DNA: TGTGCCAGCAGTCCCCCGGGGCCCTACAATGAGCAGTTCTTC. Translated: CASSPPGPYNEQFF.

At least ten counts were recorded for this clonotype. This chain connects TRBV16 to TRBJ1-2; D is uncertain. Trimming took off 5 bases at V and 4 bases at J, with 23 bases between the two ends. CDR1 and CDR2 (germline): KGHSY, FQNENV. The CDR3 runs 17 residues. CDR3 nucleotide sequence: TGTGCCAGCAGCAATAATGCGGTCGTTAGAAAGACCTATGGCTACACCTTC. This encodes CASSNNAVVRKTYGYTF.

This clonotype has a count of ten or more. The chain combines TRBV5-1 with TRBJ2-2; D remains unclear. V dropped 4 bases and J dropped 5 bases, with 12 bases sitting between them. Germline assignment: CDR1 SGHRS and CDR2 YFSETQ. There are 14 residues in the CDR3. The DNA of the CDR3 is TGCGCCAGCAGCCGGATAGTGGGGACCGGGGAGCTGTTTTTT. As protein: CASSRIVGTGELFF.

The chain uses TRBV30 and TRBJ1-1, with D possibly TRBD1 on 5 matching bases. From germline, CDR1 is GTSNPN and CDR2 SVGIG (reference sequence). V was clipped by 1 base and J by 4 bases, with 19 bases between them. The CDR3 contains 16 residues. The CDR3 protein is CAWSGLWRGVSTEAFF. CDR3 nucleotides: TGTGCCTGGAGTGGACTGTGGAGGGGCGTGAGCACTGAAGCTTTCTTT.

Remarks on this clonotype: A clone one base away is much larger, so this may be a read error. V and J are TRBV6-5 and TRBJ1-1; TRBD1 is a possible D gene (5 bases). The CDR3 loop spans 13 amino acids. The ends were cut back, 2 bases at V and 3 bases at J, with 7 bases in the middle. The V gene's germline CDR1 is MNHEY and CDR2 SVGAGI. The CDR3 coding sequence is TGTGCCAGCAGTTACCAGGGAGACACTGAAGCTTTCTTT. Amino acids: CASSYQGDTEAFF.

Many counts were recorded for this clonotype. This chain connects TRBV5-8 to TRBJ1-2; D not certain. V was shortened by 7 bases and J by 4 bases, with 23 bases between the two germline ends. The V gene's germline CDR1 is SGHTS and CDR2 YDEGEE. The CDR3 extends over 16 amino acids. The CDR3 region has the DNA TGTGCCAGCTATATGTCTCATCCACGAAAGACCTATGGCTACACCTTC. Its translation: CASYMSHPRKTYGYTF.

The chain recombines TRBV3-1 with TRBJ2-2, with D unclear. CDR3 size: 18 residues. V was cut by 5 bases and J by 5 bases, with 24 bases left in between. Germline values: CDR1 LGHDT, CDR2 YNNKEL (reference sequence). CDR3 sequence (DNA): TGTGCCAGCAGCACGCCTAATCCCATTTTAGGCTTGACCGGGGAGCTGTTTTTT. Its translation is CASSTPNPILGLTGELFF. Looking up the rest from reference TRBV3-1 and TRBJ2-2 gives the full variable domain: DTAVSQTPKYLVTQMGNDKSIKCEQNLGHDTMYWYKQDSKKFLKIMFSYNNKELIINETVPNRFSPKSPDKAHLNLHINSLELGDSAVYFCASSTPNPILGLTGELFFGEGSRLTVL.

Notes on this clonotype: This may stem from a read error, because a much larger clone lies one nucleotide away. The V and J genes are TRBV6-1 and TRBJ1-2; the D is unclear. The V and J ends lost 4 bases and 8 bases respectively, with 11 bases between them. Germline-derived CDR1 and CDR2 are MNHNS and SASEGT. The CDR3 totals 12 residues. The CDR3 region has the DNA TGTGCCAGCAGTGGAAACAATTTCGGCTACACCTTC. As protein: CASSGNNFGYTF.

This clonotype was detected many times. The genes are TRBV29-1 and TRBJ1-2, with 9 bases that match TRBD1. CDR1 SQVTM and CDR2 ANQGSEA come from the germline V gene. This CDR3 is built from 12 residues. V trimming: 6 bases; J trimming: 8 bases; junction bases outside the gene matches: 7. This chain's CDR3 is CSVADRGYGYTF. In DNA, the CDR3 is TGCAGCGTCGCGGACAGGGGATACGGCTACACCTTC. Complete variable domain (other parts from reference TRBV29-1 and TRBJ1-2): SAVISQKPSRDICQRGTSLTIQCQVDSQVTMMFWYRQQPGQSLTLIATANQGSEATYESGFVIDKFPISRPNLTFSTLTVSNMSPEDSSIYLCSVADRGYGYTFGSGTRLTVV.

Points on this clonotype: A much larger clone sits a single nucleotide away, making a read error possible. This rearrangement joins TRBV6-2 or TRBV6-3 to TRBJ2-7; D gene ambiguous. Per the germline V gene, CDR1 is MNHEY and CDR2 is SVGEGT. The CDR3 spans 13 residues. V was clipped by 2 bases and J by 6 bases, with 11 bases between them. CDR3 protein: CASSYGPVFEQYF. CDR3 sequence (DNA): TGTGCCAGCAGTTACGGTCCCGTTTTCGAGCAGTACTTC.

This clonotype showed up many times. The chain combines TRBV6-5 with TRBJ1-4, with 8 bases that match TRBD1. The CDR3 is made up of 14 amino acids. Trimming removed 5 bases from V and 8 bases from J; junction bases left unmatched: 7. Germline CDR1 and CDR2: MNHEY and SVGAGI. CDR3 sequence reads: CASSRTGRGEKLFF. CDR3 nucleotides: TGTGCCAGCAGTCGGACAGGGCGAGGGGAAAAACTGTTTTTT.

This clonotype has only a few counts. This rearrangement joins TRBV12-3 or TRBV12-4 to TRBJ2-2; D not certain. The CDR3 runs 14 residues. V gave up 0 bases and J gave up 2 bases, with 4 bases separating them. The CDR3 DNA sequence: TGTGCCAGCAGTTTAGCCCACAACACCGGGGAGCTGTTTTTT. This translates into CASSLAHNTGELFF.

There are many counts of this clonotype. The rearrangement links TRBV29-1 to TRBJ2-7, with TRBD1 identical over 9 bases. Per germline, CDR1 SQVTM and CDR2 ANQGSEA. J was trimmed by 3 bases and V by 7 bases; bases with no gene match: 4. The CDR3 is 12 amino acids. CDR3 bases: TGCAGCGGCCGGGACAGGGACTACGAGCAGTACTTC. Translated, it gives CSGRDRDYEQYF.

This clonotype was counted many times. This chain links TRBV5-5 with TRBJ1-1, with no clear D. Trimming removed 2 bases from V and 5 bases from J, with 13 bases in between. Germline V lookup: CDR1 SGHKS, CDR2 YYEKEE (reference sequence). The CDR3 spans 14 residues. Here the CDR3 reads CASSFGSGGTEAFF. CDR3 DNA: TGTGCCAGCAGCTTCGGTAGCGGAGGAACTGAAGCTTTCTTT.

Notes on this clonotype: A much larger clone sits a single nucleotide away, making a read error possible. The chain couples TRBV5-1 to TRBJ1-2; D is uncertain. The CDR3 contains 16 residues. CDR1 and CDR2 (germline): SGHRS, YFSETQ. CDR3 region: CASALRSVRKTYGCTF. The DNA for the CDR3 is TGCGCCAGCGCGCTCCGATCGGTTCGAAAGACCTATGGCTGCACCTTC.

This clonotype was detected ten times or more. The chain employs TRBV18 and TRBJ1-2; no definite D call. The length of the CDR3 is 18 residues. Between the trimmed V and J ends, which lost 3 bases and 5 bases, there was a span of 25 bases. Looked up from germline, CDR1 is KGHSH and CDR2 is LQKENI. CDR3 nucleotides: TGTGCCAGCTCACCTGCGAGGGCAGGCCCGACCGACCTTTATGGCTACACCTTC. This gives the protein CASSPARAGPTDLYGYTF.

This clonotype has a count of ten or more. The CDR3 DNA reads as TGCGCCAGCAGCGCGAAAGTAGGACGTCGAAAGACCTATGGCTACACCTTC. The encoded protein is CASSAKVGRRKTYGYTF. The chain combines TRBV4-3 with TRBJ1-2; no definite D call. V dropped 5 bases and J dropped 4 bases, with 23 bases sitting between them. Germline CDR1 reads LGHNA; CDR2 reads YSLEER. The CDR3 extends over 17 amino acids.

To note about this clonotype: Just one base apart from a much larger clone, this may be a read error. The rearrangement links TRBV3-1 to TRBJ2-7; D is unresolved. The assigned J gene may be wrong: the sequence end matches TRBJ2-5 better. The CDR3 is made up of 17 amino acids. Germline V CDR1 and CDR2: LGHDT, YNNKEL (reference sequence). The CDR3 is CASSNWNPISFSETQYF. The DNA for the CDR3 is TGTGCCAGCAGCAATTGGAATCCCATTTCTTTCTCTGAGACCCAGTACTTC.

J is TRBJ2-1 and V is TRBV7-9, with D uncertain. Per germline, CDR1 SEHNR and CDR2 FQNEAQ (reference sequence). V was clipped by 4 bases and J by 4 bases, with 17 bases between them. The CDR3 extends over 16 amino acids. The CDR3 is CASSSKASELYNEQFF. The DNA for the CDR3 is TGTGCCAGCAGCTCCAAGGCCTCCGAGCTTTACAATGAGCAGTTCTTC.

With regard to this clonotype: Just one base apart from a much larger clone, this may be a read error. The rearrangement joins TRBV7-8 to TRBJ1-5; D call uncertain. The CDR3 contains 16 residues. Germline V gene data show CDR1 as SGHVS and CDR2 as FQNEAQ. The germline V and J ends were trimmed by 5 bases and 0 bases, with 14 bases remaining between them. The CDR3 sequence: CASSARAGYSNQPQHF. The DNA of the CDR3 is TGTGCCAGCAGCGCCCGGGCAGGCTATAGCAATCAGCCCCAGCATTTT.

Details on this clonotype: A much larger clone is a single base away; this may be a read error. The chain combines TRBV7-9 with TRBJ1-2; D gene ambiguous. The germline V gene has CDR1 SEHNR and CDR2 FQNEAQ (reference sequence). This CDR3 comprises 12 residues. The CDR3 loop reads CASSFGESGCTF. For the CDR3, the DNA is TGTGCCAGCAGCTTTGGGGAGAGTGGCTGCACCTTC.

Turning to this clonotype: Since a much larger clone is just one base distant, this may be a read error. This chain connects TRBV4-1 to TRBJ2-2, with D maybe TRBD2 (7 bases). V was cut by 3 bases and J by 1 base, with 15 bases left in between. Germline V CDR1 and CDR2: MGHRA, YSYEKL. CDR3 size: 17 residues. CDR3 DNA sequence: TGCGCCAGCAGCCATGCGGGGGTGGGACAGAACACCGGGGAGCTGTTTTTT. Amino acids: CASSHAGVGQNTGELFF.

On this clonotype itself: Just one base apart from a much larger clone, this may be a read error. CDR3 protein: CASAFGYSRKAYGYTF. CDR3 DNA: TGTGCCAGCGCTTTCGGGTACTCAAGAAAGGCCTATGGCTACACCTTC. The chain recombines TRBV9 with TRBJ1-2; D ambiguous. Germline loops: CDR1 SGDLS, CDR2 YYNGEE. The CDR3 length is 16 residues. Between the trimmed V and J ends, which lost 7 bases and 4 bases, there was a span of 23 bases.

The genes are TRBV5-1 and TRBJ2-1; 10 nucleotides line up with TRBD2. The CDR3 length is 20 residues. CDR1 is SGHRS, CDR2 YFSETQ, per germline. The V and J ends lost 4 bases and 4 bases, in that order; junction bases with no gene match: 20. The CDR3 DNA sequence: TGCGCCAGCAGCGTGGGGGCAACAGGACTAGCGGCATCCCCGTACAATGAGCAGTTCTTC. It specifies CASSVGATGLAASPYNEQFF.

This clonotype was observed many times. The chain couples TRBV10-3 to TRBJ2-7; the D is unclear. The CDR3 is made up of 13 amino acids. V shed 11 bases and J shed 5 bases, with 19 bases lying between them. Germline V lookup: CDR1 ENHRY, CDR2 SYGVKD. CDR3 DNA sequence: TGTGCCTCCCGGTTAGTTGGAGCCAACGAGCAGTACTTC. Translation gives CASRLVGANEQYF.